This TCR beta chain appears in the sequencing data of a study of shared clonotypes between healthy human individuals. Across the whole study: CD4 naive cells filled three plates per donor, CD4 memory three, CD8 naive two and CD8 memory one. Findings and limits, study-wide: Some naive CD4 clonotypes, around 4.9%, turned up in common across several donors.

Across several immunoSEQ plates, the genomic DNA of each subset was split evenly. Replicate PCRs for sorted subsets used around 190 ng DNA; this equaled some 30,000 T cell genomes. Method: immunoSEQ multiplex PCR; TCRdb's copy keeps in-frame clones and lacks some. Counted here are about 1.5 million clones, 95% to 99% occurring once; the ten biggest clones make up roughly 0.45%. CDR1 is GTSNPN, CDR2 SVGIG, per germline (reference sequence). The CDR3 spans 14 residues. V dropped 4 bases and J dropped 4 bases, with 11 bases sitting between them. A word on this clone: Antigen specificity is unknown.

This clonotype originated in a man in his thirties or forties in good health. The sample consisted of naive CD4+ T cells sorted from blood. Documented subset: CD45RA+ positively selected. V gene TRBV30 combines with J gene TRBJ2-6; D is unclear. DNA of the CDR3: TGTGCCTGGAAGGCAGGTTGGGGGGCCAACGTCCTGACTTTC. As protein: CAWKAGWGANVLTF. The full variable domain, in which reference TRBV30 and TRBJ2-6 provide the parts outside the CDR3, is SQTIHQWPATLVQPVGSPLSLECTVEGTSNPNLYWYRQAAGRGLQLLFYSVGIGQISSEVPQNLSASRPQDRQFILSSKKLLLSDSGFYLCAWKAGWGANVLTFGAGSRLTVL.